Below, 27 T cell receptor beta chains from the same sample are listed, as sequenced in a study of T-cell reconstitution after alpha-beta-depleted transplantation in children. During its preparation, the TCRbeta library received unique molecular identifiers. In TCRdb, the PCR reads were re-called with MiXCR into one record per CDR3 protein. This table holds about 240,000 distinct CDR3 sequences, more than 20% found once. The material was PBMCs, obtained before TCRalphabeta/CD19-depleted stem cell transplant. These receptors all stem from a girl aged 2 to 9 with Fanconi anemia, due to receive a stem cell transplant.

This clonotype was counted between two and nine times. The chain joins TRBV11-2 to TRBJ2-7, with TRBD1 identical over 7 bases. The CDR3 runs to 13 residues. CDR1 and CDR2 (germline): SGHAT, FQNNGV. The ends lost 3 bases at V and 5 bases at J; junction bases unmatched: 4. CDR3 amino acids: CASSFQTGDEQYF. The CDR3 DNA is TGTGCCAGCAGCTTCCAAACAGGGGACGAGCAGTACTTC.

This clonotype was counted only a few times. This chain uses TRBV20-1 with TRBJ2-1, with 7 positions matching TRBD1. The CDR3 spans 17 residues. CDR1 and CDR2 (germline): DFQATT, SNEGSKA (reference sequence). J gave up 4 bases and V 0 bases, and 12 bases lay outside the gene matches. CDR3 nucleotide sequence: TGCAGTGCTAGAGACCATGACTCGGGACAGCTATACAATGAGCAGTTCTTC. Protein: CSARDHDSGQLYNEQFF.

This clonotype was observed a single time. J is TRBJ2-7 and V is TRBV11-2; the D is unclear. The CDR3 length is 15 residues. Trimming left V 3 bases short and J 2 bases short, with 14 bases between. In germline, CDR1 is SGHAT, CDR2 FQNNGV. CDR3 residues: CASSFNYGGTYEQYF. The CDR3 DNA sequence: TGTGCCAGCAGCTTTAATTACGGCGGTACCTACGAGCAGTACTTC.

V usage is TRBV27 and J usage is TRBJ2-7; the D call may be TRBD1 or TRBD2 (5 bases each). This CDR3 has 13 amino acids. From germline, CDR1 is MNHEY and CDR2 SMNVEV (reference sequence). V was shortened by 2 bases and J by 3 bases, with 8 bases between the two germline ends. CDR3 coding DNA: TGTGCCAGCAGTTTAGGGACCTTCTACGAGCAGTACTTC. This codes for CASSLGTFYEQYF.

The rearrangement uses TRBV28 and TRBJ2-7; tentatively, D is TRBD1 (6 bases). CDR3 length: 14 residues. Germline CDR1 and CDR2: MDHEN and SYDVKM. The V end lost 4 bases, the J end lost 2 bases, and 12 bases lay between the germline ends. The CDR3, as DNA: TGTGCCAGCAGTTGGGGGCGCCGGCCCTACGAGCAGTACTTC. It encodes CASSWGRRPYEQYF. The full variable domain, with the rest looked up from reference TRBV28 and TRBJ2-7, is DVKVTQSSRYLVKRTGEKVFLECVQDMDHENMFWYRQDPGLGLRLIYFSYDVKMKEKGDIPEGYSVSREKKERFSLILESASTNQTSMYLCASSWGRRPYEQYFGPGTRLTVT.

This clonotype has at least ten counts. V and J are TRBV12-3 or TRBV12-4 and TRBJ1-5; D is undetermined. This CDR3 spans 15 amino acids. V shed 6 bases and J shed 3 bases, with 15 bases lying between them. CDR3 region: CASRGLREANQPQHF. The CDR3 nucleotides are TGTGCCAGCAGGGGATTAAGGGAAGCCAATCAGCCCCAGCATTTT.

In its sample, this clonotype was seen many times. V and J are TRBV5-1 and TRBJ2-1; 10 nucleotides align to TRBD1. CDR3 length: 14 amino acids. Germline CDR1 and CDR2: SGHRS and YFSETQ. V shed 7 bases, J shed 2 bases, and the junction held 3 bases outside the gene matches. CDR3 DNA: TGCGCCAGCTCGGACAGGGGGGCCTACAATGAGCAGTTCTTC. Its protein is CASSDRGAYNEQFF. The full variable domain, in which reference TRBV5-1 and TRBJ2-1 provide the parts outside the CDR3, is KAGVTQTPRYLIKTRGQQVTLSCSPISGHRSVSWYQQTPGQGLQFLFEYFSETQRNKGNFPGRFSGRQFSNSRSEMNVSTLELGDSALYLCASSDRGAYNEQFFGPGTRLTVL.

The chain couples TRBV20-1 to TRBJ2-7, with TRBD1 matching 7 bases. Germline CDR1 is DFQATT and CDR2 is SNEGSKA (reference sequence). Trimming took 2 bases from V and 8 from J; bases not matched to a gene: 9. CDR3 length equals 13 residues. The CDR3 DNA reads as TGCAGTGCTAGATCCGGGACAGTCCCCCAGCAGTACTTC. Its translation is CSARSGTVPQQYF.

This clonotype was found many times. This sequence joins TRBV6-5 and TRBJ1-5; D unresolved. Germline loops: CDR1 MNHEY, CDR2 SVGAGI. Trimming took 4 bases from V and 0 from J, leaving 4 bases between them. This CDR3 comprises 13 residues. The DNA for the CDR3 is TGTGCCAGCAGTTGGCGTAGCAATCAGCCCCAGCATTTT. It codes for CASSWRSNQPQHF.

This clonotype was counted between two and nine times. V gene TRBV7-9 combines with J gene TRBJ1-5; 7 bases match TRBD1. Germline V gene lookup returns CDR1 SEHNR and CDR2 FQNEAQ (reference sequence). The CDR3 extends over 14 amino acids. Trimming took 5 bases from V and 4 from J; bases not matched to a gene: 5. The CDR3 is CASSTGQLNQPQHF. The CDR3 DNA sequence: TGTGCCAGCAGCACGGGACAGTTGAATCAGCCCCAGCATTTT.

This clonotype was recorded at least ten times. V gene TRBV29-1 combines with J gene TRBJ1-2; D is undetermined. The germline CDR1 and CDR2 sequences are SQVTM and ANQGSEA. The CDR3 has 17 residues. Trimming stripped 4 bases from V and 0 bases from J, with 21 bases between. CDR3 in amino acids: CSVVPRLADFSNYGYTF. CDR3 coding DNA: TGCAGCGTTGTGCCGAGACTAGCCGACTTTTCTAACTATGGCTACACCTTC.

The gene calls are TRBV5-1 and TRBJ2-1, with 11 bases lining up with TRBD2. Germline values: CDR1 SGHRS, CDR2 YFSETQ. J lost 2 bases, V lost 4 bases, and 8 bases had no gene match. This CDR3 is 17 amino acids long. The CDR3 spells CASSNDSGRVAYNEQFF. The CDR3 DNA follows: TGCGCCAGCAGCAACGATAGCGGGAGGGTAGCCTACAATGAGCAGTTCTTC.

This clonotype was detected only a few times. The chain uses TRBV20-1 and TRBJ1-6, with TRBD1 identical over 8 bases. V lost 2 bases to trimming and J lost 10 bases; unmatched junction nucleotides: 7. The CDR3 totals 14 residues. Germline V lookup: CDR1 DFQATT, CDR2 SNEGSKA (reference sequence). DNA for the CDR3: TGCAGTGCTAGACCGGACAGGGCTAGATCACCCCTCCACTTT. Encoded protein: CSARPDRARSPLHF.

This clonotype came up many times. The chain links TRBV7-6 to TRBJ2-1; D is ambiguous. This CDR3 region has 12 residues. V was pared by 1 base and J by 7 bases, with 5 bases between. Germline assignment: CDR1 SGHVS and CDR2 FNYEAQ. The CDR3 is CASSLGENEQFF. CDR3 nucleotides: TGTGCCAGCAGCTTAGGAGAAAATGAGCAGTTCTTC.

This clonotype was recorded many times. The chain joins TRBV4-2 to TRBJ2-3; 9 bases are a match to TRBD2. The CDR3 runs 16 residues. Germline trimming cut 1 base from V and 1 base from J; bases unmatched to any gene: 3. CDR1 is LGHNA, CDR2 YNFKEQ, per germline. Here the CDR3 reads CASSQVASGGTDTQYF. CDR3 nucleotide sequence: TGTGCCAGCAGCCAAGTTGCTAGCGGGGGCACAGATACGCAGTATTTT.

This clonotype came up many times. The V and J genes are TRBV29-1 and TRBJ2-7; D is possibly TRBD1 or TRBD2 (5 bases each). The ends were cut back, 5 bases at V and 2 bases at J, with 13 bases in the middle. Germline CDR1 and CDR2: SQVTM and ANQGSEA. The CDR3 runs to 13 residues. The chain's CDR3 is CSVKWDLAYEQYF. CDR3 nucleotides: TGCAGCGTTAAATGGGACCTGGCCTACGAGCAGTACTTC.

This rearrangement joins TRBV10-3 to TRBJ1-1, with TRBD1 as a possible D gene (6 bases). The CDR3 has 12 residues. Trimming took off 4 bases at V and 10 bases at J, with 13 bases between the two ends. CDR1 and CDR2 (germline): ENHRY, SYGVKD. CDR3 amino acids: CAISAVGGGAFF. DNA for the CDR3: TGTGCCATCAGTGCTGTAGGGGGGGGAGCTTTCTTT.

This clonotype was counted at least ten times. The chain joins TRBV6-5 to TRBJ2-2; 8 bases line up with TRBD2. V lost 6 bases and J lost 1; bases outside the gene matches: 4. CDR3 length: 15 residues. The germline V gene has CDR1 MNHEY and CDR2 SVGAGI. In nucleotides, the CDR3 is TGTGCCAGCAGATTAGCGGGGATGAACACCGGGGAGCTGTTTTTT. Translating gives CASRLAGMNTGELFF.

The CDR3: CASSLDPGGHEQYF. The CDR3 nucleotides are TGTGCCAGCAGCTTAGACCCCGGGGGGCACGAGCAGTACTTC. The chain combines TRBV7-6 with TRBJ2-7; tentative D call: TRBD2 (7 bases). With 1 base removed from V and 5 bases from J, the gap between germline ends came to 12 bases. From germline, CDR1 is SGHVS and CDR2 FNYEAQ. This CDR3 is 14 amino acids long.

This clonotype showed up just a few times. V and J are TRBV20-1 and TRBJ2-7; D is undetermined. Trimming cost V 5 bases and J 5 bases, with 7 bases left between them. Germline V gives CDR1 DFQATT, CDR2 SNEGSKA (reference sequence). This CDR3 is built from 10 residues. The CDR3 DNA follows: TGCAGTGCTGACCCCCACGAGCAGTACTTC. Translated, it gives CSADPHEQYF.

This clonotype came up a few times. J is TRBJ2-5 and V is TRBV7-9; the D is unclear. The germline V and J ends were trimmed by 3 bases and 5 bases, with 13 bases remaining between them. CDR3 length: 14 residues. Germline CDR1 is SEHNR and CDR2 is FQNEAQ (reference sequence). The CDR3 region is CASSLAEIRETQYF. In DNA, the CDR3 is TGTGCCAGCAGCTTGGCGGAGATCCGGGAGACCCAGTACTTC. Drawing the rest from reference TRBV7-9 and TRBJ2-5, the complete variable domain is DTGVSQNPRHKITKRGQNVTFRCDPISEHNRLYWYRQTLGQGPEFLTYFQNEAQLEKSRLLSDRFSAERPKGSFSTLEIQRTEQGDSAMYLCASSLAEIRETQYFGPGTRLLVL.

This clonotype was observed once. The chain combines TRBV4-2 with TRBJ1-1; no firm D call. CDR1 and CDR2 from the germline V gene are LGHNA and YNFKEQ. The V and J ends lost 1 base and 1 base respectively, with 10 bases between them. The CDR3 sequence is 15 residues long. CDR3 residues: CASSQVSIRNTEAFF. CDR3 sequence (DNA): TGTGCCAGCAGCCAAGTTTCGATAAGGAACACTGAAGCTTTCTTT.

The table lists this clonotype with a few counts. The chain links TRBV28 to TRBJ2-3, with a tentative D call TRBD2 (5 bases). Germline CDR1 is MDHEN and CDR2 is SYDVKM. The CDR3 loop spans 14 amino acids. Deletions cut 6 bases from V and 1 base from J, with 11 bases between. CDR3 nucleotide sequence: TGTGCCAGCAGCGACTCCGGGGGCACAGATACGCAGTATTTT. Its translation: CASSDSGGTDTQYF.

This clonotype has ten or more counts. The CDR3 reads CASSSTGMAYEQYF. As DNA, the CDR3 is TGTGCCAGCAGCAGCACAGGGATGGCCTACGAGCAGTACTTC. The J gene is TRBJ2-7, the V gene TRBV7-9, with D perhaps matching TRBD1 (6 bases). V was trimmed by 5 bases and J by 2 bases, leaving 13 bases between them. Germline V CDR1 and CDR2: SEHNR, FQNEAQ (reference sequence). The CDR3 is 14 amino acids. The variable domain in full, with the rest retrieved from reference TRBV7-9 and TRBJ2-7, is DTGVSQNPRHKITKRGQNVTFRCDPISEHNRLYWYRQTLGQGPEFLTYFQNEAQLEKSRLLSDRFSAERPKGSFSTLEIQRTEQGDSAMYLCASSSTGMAYEQYFGPGTRLTVT.

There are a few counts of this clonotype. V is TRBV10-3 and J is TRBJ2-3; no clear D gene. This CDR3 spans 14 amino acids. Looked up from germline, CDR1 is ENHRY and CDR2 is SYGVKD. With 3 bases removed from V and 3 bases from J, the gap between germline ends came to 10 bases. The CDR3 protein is CAISDLVGTDTQYF. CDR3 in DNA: TGTGCCATCAGTGATCTAGTTGGGACAGATACGCAGTATTTT.

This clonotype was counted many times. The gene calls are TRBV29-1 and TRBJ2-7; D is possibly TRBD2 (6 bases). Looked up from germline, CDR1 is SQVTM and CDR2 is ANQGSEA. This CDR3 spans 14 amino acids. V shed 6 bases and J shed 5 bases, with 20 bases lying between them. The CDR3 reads CSVGLDIGSNEQYF. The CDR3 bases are TGCAGCGTGGGATTGGATATCGGGAGCAACGAGCAGTACTTC.

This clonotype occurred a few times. Written as DNA, the CDR3 is TGTGCCAGCAGCCGAGGGGGAGCCTACAATGAGCAGTTCTTC. This codes for CASSRGGAYNEQFF. This rearrangement joins TRBV3-1 to TRBJ2-1; D might be TRBD1 (6 bases). The length of the CDR3 is 14 residues. CDR1 is LGHDT, CDR2 YNNKEL, per germline (reference sequence). Trimming left V 4 bases short and J 2 bases short, with 9 bases between.